The next 5 T cell receptor beta chains were all read from a single sample in a study of STAT5B mutations in CD4+ large granular lymphocyte leukemia. The repertoire was sequenced with immunoSEQ multiplex PCR; TCRdb's copy has only in-frame clones and lacks some. The data hold just over 40,000 clones, with 81% observed a single time. Material: CD4+ T cells from blood buffy coats. These receptors were collected from a human donor in good health.

The chain links TRBV28 to TRBJ1-1; D ambiguous. V was clipped by 7 bases and J by 0 bases, with 15 bases between them. From germline, CDR1 is MDHEN and CDR2 SYDVKM. The CDR3 is 15 amino acids. The CDR3 spells CASIPKQGLNTEAFF. In DNA, the CDR3 is TGTGCCAGCATCCCCAAACAAGGTCTGAACACTGAAGCTTTCTTT.

The chain is built from TRBV7-9 and TRBJ2-2; D is possibly TRBD1 (5 bases). The CDR3 totals 17 residues. From germline, CDR1 is SEHNR and CDR2 FQNEAQ (reference sequence). V lost 5 bases, J lost 0 bases, and 16 bases lay in between. The DNA for the CDR3 is TGTGCCAGCAGCCTCCGACAGCTGGGAACGAACACCGGGGAGCTGTTTTTT. This encodes CASSLRQLGTNTGELFF.

With regard to this clone: A read error may account for a junction end that differs from germline. The V gene is TRBV10-3, the J gene TRBJ2-1; D is possibly TRBD1 or TRBD2 (5 bases each). Germline values: CDR1 ENHRY, CDR2 SYGVKD. This CDR3 comprises 11 residues. CDR3 DNA: TGTGCCATCAGTCGAGGGGATGGGGTGATCTTC. Translation gives CAISRGDGVIF.

The chain employs TRBV5-1 and TRBJ2-3; D gene ambiguous. V was trimmed by 3 bases and J by 0 bases, leaving 11 bases between them. The CDR3 covers 15 residues. CDR1 and CDR2 from the germline V gene are SGHRS and YFSETQ. The CDR3 coding sequence is TGCGCCAGCAGCTCGGAACGGGCGAGCACAGATACGCAGTATTTT. Its protein is CASSSERASTDTQYF. The whole variable domain, remainder taken from reference TRBV5-1 and TRBJ2-3, is KAGVTQTPRYLIKTRGQQVTLSCSPISGHRSVSWYQQTPGQGLQFLFEYFSETQRNKGNFPGRFSGRQFSNSRSEMNVSTLELGDSALYLCASSSERASTDTQYFGPGTRLTVL.

A few counts support this clone. This chain uses TRBV5-1 with TRBJ2-2; D unresolved. Trimming removed 1 base from V and 1 base from J, with 8 bases in between. The CDR3 has 15 amino acids. Germline V gene lookup returns CDR1 SGHRS and CDR2 YFSETQ. The CDR3 coding sequence is TGCGCCAGCAGCTTGTGGGATCGGAACACCGGGGAGCTGTTTTTT. Amino acids: CASSLWDRNTGELFF.